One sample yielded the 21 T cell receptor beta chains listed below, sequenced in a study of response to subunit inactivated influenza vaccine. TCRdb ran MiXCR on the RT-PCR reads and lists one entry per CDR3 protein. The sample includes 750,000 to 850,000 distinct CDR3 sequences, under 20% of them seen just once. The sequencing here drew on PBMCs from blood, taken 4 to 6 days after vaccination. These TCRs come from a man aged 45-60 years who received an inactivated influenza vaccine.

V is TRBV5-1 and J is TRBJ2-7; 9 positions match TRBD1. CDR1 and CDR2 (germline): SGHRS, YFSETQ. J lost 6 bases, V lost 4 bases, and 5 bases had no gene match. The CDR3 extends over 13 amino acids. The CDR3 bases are TGCGCCAGCAGCCCCCGGGACAGGGCCGAGCAGTACTTC. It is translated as CASSPRDRAEQYF.

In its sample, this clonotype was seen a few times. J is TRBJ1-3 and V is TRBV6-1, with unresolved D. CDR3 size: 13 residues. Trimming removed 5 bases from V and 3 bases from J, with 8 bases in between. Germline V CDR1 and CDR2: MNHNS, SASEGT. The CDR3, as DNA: TGTGCCAGCAGTCTCCGATATGGAAACACCATATATTTT. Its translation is CASSLRYGNTIYF.

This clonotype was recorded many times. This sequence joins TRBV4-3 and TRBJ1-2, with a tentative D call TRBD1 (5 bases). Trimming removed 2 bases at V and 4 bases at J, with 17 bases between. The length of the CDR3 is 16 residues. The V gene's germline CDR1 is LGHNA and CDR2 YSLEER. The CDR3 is CASSQWAGLFVYGYTF. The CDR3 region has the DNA TGCGCCAGCAGCCAATGGGCAGGGCTCTTTGTCTATGGCTACACCTTC.

This CDR3 is CASSLIGPLHF. The CDR3 DNA sequence: TGTGCCAGCAGCTTAATCGGGCCCCTCCACTTT. The rearrangement uses TRBV7-9 and TRBJ1-6, with D uncertain. V was cut by 2 bases and J by 13 bases, with 6 bases left in between. The CDR3 runs 11 residues. Germline V gene lookup returns CDR1 SEHNR and CDR2 FQNEAQ (reference sequence).

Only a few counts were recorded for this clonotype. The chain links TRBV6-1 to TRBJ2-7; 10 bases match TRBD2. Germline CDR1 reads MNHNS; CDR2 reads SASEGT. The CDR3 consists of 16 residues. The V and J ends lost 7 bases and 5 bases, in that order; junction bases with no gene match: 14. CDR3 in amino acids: CASKKGFSGRNNEQYF. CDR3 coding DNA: TGTGCCAGCAAAAAGGGGTTTAGCGGGAGGAACAACGAGCAGTACTTC.

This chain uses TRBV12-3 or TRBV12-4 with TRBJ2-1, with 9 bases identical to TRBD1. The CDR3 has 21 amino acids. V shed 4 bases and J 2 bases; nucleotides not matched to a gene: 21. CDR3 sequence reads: CASSSGGQGRSNTPAYNEQFF. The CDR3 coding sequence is TGTGCCAGCAGTTCCGGAGGACAGGGGCGTTCCAACACCCCAGCCTACAATGAGCAGTTCTTC.

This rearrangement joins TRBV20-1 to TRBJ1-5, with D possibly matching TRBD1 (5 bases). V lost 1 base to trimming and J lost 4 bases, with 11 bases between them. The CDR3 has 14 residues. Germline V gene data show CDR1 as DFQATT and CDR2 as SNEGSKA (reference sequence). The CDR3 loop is CSARGQIKNQPQHF. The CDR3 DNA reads TGCAGTGCTAGAGGACAGATCAAAAATCAGCCCCAGCATTTT.

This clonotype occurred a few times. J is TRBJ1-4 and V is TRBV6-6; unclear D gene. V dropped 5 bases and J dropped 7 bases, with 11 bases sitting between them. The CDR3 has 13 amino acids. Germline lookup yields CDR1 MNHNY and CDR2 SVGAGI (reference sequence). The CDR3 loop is CASSIGRIEKLFF. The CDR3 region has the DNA TGTGCCAGCAGTATCGGACGGATTGAAAAACTGTTTTTT.

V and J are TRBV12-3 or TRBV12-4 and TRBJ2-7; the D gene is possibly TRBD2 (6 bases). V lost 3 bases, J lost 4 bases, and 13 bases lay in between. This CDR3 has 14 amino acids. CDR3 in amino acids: CASSFGGRQYEQYF. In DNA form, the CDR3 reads TGTGCCAGCAGTTTCGGAGGGCGGCAATACGAGCAGTACTTC.

CDR3 nucleotides: TGTGCCAGCAGCGCGGACAGAACCCCCTACGAGCAGTACTTC. Translated: CASSADRTPYEQYF. The gene calls are TRBV5-5 and TRBJ2-7; perhaps TRBD1 as D (6 bases). With 4 bases removed from V and 2 bases from J, the gap between germline ends came to 13 bases. CDR3 length equals 14 residues. Germline V CDR1 and CDR2: SGHKS, YYEKEE (reference sequence).

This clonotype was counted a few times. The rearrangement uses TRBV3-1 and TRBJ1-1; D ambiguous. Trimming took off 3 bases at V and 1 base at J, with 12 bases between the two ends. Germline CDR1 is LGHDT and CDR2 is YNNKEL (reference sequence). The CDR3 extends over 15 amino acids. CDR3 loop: CASSQVWAENTEAFF. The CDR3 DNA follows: TGTGCCAGCAGCCAGGTTTGGGCGGAGAACACTGAAGCTTTCTTT.

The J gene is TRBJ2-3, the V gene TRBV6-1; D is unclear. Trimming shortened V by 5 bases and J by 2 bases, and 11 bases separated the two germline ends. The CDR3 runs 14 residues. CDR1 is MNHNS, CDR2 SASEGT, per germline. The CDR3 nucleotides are TGTGCCAGCAGTCCGTCCCGAGACACAGATACGCAGTATTTT. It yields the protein CASSPSRDTDTQYF.

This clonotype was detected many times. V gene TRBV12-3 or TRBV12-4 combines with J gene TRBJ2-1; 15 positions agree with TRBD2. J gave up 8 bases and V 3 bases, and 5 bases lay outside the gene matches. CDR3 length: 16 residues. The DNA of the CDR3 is TGTGCCAGCAGTTTGGGACTAGCGGGAGGACGGGATGAGCAGTTCTTC. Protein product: CASSLGLAGGRDEQFF.

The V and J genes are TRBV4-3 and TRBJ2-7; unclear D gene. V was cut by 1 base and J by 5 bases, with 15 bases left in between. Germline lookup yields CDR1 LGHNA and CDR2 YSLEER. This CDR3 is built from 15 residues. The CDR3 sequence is CASSQVRVVHDEQYF. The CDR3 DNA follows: TGCGCCAGCAGCCAAGTTAGGGTGGTACACGACGAGCAGTACTTC.

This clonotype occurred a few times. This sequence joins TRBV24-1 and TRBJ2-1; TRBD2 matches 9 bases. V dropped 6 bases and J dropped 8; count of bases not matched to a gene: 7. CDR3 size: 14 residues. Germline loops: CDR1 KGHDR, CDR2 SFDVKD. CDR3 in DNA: TGTGCCACCAGTTATGCGGGAGGGCCTCATGAGCAGTTCTTC. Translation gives CATSYAGGPHEQFF.

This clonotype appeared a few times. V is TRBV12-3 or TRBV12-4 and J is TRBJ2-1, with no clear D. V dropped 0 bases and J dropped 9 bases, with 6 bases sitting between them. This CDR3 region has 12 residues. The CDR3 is CASSLALTEQFF. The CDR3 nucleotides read TGTGCCAGCAGTTTAGCGCTGACTGAGCAGTTCTTC.

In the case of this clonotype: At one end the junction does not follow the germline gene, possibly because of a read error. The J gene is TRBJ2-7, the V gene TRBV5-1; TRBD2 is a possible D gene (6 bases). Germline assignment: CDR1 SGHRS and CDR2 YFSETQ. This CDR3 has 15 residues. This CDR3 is CAISLVGGSGDEQYF. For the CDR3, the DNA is TGCGCCATCAGCTTGGTTGGAGGGTCAGGAGACGAGCAGTACTTC.

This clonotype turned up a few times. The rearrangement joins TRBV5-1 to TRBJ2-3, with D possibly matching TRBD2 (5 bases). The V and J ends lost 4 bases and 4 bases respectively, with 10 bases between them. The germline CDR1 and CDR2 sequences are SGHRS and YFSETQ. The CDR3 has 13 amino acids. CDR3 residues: CASSDTSSDTQYF. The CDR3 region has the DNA TGCGCCAGCAGCGATACTAGTTCAGATACGCAGTATTTT.

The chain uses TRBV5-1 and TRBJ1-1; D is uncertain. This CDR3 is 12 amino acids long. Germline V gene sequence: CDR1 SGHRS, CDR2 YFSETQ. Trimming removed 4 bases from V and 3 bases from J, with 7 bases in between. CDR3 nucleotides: TGCGCCAGCAGCGATACGCACACTGAAGCTTTCTTT. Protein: CASSDTHTEAFF.

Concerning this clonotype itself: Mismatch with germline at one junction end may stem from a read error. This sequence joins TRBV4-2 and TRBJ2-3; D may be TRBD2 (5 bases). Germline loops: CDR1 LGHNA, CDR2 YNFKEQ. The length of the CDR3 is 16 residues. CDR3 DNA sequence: TGCGCCAGCAGCCAAGATCTAGCTGCAAGCACAGATACGCAGTATTTT. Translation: CASSQDLAASTDTQYF.

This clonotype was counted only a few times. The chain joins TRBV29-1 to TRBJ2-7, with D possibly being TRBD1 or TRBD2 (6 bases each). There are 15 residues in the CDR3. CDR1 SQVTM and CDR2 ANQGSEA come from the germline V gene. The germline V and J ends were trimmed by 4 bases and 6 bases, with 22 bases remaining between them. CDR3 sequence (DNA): TGCAGCGTTGGGCGGATGGAGCAGGGGACTCTCGAGCAGTACTTC. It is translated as CSVGRMEQGTLEQYF.